These 22 T cell receptor beta chains originate from one sample sequenced in a study of blood T cell repertoires in COVID-19 (dated by TCRdb to 2020 to 2022). To prepare the library, the immunoSEQ multiplex PCR assay was applied. This is the immuneACCESS table as TCRdb keeps it, with only in-frame sequences that have V and J called. A part of the clones is gone; compared with another copy, unresolved V genes explain less than half, and the rest is unexplained. The sample table holds under 300,000 clones, of which roughly 85% were seen once. The ten most abundant clones make up 2% to 2.5% of the sample. The material sequenced was peripheral blood. The receptors come from a man younger than 40 who had recovered from COVID-19.

V gene TRBV6-5 combines with J gene TRBJ1-5; TRBD1 matches at 10 bases. Germline values: CDR1 MNHEY, CDR2 SVGAGI. This CDR3 region has 14 residues. With V trimmed by 5 bases and J by 5 bases, 3 bases remained unmatched. For the CDR3, the DNA is TGTGCCAGCAGTCGGACAGGGGGGTATCAGCCCCAGCATTTT. Amino acids: CASSRTGGYQPQHF.

This chain connects TRBV18 to TRBJ1-4; the D is unclear. CDR3 size: 16 residues. Germline CDR1 and CDR2: KGHSH and LQKENI. V lost 4 bases to trimming and J lost 8 bases, with 20 bases between them. CDR3 nucleotide sequence: TGTGCCAGCTCACTGAACCGGTTAGGTAGAGGAGAAAAACTGTTTTTT. Amino acid sequence: CASSLNRLGRGEKLFF.

J is TRBJ2-7 and V is TRBV3-1 (or the pseudogene TRBV3-2); 8 bases are shared with TRBD1. CDR3 length: 14 residues. Germline CDR1 reads LGHDT; CDR2 reads YNNKEL (reference sequence). With V trimmed by 1 base and J by 6 bases, 5 bases remained unmatched. The CDR3 DNA is TGTGCCAGCAGCCAAGGCACAGGGGGTAGCGAGCAGTACTTC. Protein: CASSQGTGGSEQYF.

V and J are TRBV4-1 and TRBJ2-1; no clear D gene. Germline V lookup: CDR1 MGHRA, CDR2 YSYEKL. The V gene lost 1 base and the J gene lost 0 bases, with 7 bases spanning the gap. This CDR3 is 15 amino acids long. CDR3 amino acids: CASSQGESSYNEQFF. The CDR3 DNA sequence: TGCGCCAGCAGCCAAGGAGAGAGCTCCTACAATGAGCAGTTCTTC.

This clone came up a few times. The CDR3 sequence is CSASSGSGGLDTQYF. Here the CDR3 DNA reads TGCAGTGCTAGTAGTGGGAGCGGGGGACTGGATACGCAGTATTTT. The V call is TRBV20-1, the J call TRBJ2-3, with TRBD2 matching 8 bases. Germline V gives CDR1 DFQATT, CDR2 SNEGSKA (reference sequence). V gave up 3 bases and J gave up 6 bases; unmatched junction bases: 11. The CDR3 covers 15 residues.

The chain has TRBV9 and TRBJ2-2, with D possibly matching TRBD2 (7 bases). Deletions cut 1 base from V and 5 bases from J, with 15 bases between. Germline V gene data show CDR1 as SGDLS and CDR2 as YYNGEE. The CDR3 extends over 16 amino acids. DNA for the CDR3: TGTGCCAGCAGCGTACTCGGAGCGGGGACAACCGGGGAGCTGTTTTTT. As protein: CASSVLGAGTTGELFF.

The chain recombines TRBV18 with TRBJ2-2; TRBD1 agrees at 9 bases. In germline, CDR1 is KGHSH, CDR2 LQKENI. J gave up 5 bases and V 6 bases, and 7 bases lay outside the gene matches. The CDR3 consists of 15 residues. The CDR3 is CASSTQGAMTGELFF. The CDR3 DNA reads TGTGCCAGCTCTACACAGGGGGCGATGACCGGGGAGCTGTTTTTT.

This rearrangement joins TRBV7-8 to TRBJ2-7; TRBD1 is a possible D gene (5 bases). V was cut by 5 bases and J by 4 bases, with 15 bases left in between. The CDR3 spans 14 residues. In germline, CDR1 is SGHVS, CDR2 FQNEAQ. In DNA form, the CDR3 reads TGTGCCAGCAGCAACCCCAGGGATCGTTACGAGCAGTACTTC. Translating gives CASSNPRDRYEQYF.

This chain connects TRBV6-5 to TRBJ2-7, with 8 bases aligning to TRBD1. The CDR3 covers 14 residues. Germline V gene data show CDR1 as MNHEY and CDR2 as SVGAGI. Trimming cost V 1 base and J 3 bases; bases outside gene matches: 2. Here the CDR3 reads CASSYLGQVYEQYF. CDR3 coding DNA: TGTGCCAGCAGTTACTTGGGACAGGTCTACGAGCAGTACTTC.

The chain links TRBV6-5 to TRBJ2-1; a possible D gene is TRBD1 (5 bases). The germline gives CDR1 MNHEY, CDR2 SVGAGI. The CDR3 spans 14 residues. The ends were cut back, 0 bases at V and 5 bases at J, with 8 bases in the middle. Here the CDR3 reads CASSYSVGDNEQFF. The DNA of the CDR3 is TGTGCCAGCAGTTACTCGGTAGGGGACAATGAGCAGTTCTTC.

The J gene is TRBJ1-2, the V gene TRBV29-1; D remains ambiguous. The V and J ends lost 8 bases and 8 bases respectively, with 9 bases between them. CDR3 size: 9 residues. The germline CDR1 and CDR2 sequences are SQVTM and ANQGSEA. CDR3: CSNRVGYTF. The CDR3 DNA reads as TGCAGCAACCGGGTCGGCTACACCTTC.

This chain uses TRBV2 with TRBJ2-7, with D tentatively TRBD2 (7 bases). This CDR3 contains 15 residues. V was shortened by 8 bases and J by 6 bases, with 23 bases between the two germline ends. Germline V gene sequence: CDR1 SNHLY, CDR2 FYNNEI. The CDR3 DNA reads TGTGCCAGCCGGACGGGGGGCGGGGGACCCCTCGAGCAGTACTTC. Translating it yields CASRTGGGGPLEQYF.

This chain links TRBV20-1 with TRBJ1-5; D gene unclear. The CDR3 contains 14 residues. Trimming removed 3 bases from V and 6 bases from J, with 15 bases in between. The V gene's germline CDR1 is DFQATT and CDR2 SNEGSKA (reference sequence). DNA of the CDR3: TGCAGTGCTAGTCAGACCACCGGGAGTCAGCCCCAGCATTTT. This translates into CSASQTTGSQPQHF.

The chain recombines TRBV3-1 (or the pseudogene TRBV3-2) with TRBJ2-7; D call uncertain. The V and J ends lost 4 bases and 0 bases respectively, with 16 bases between them. The CDR3 sequence is 16 residues long. Per germline, CDR1 LGHDT and CDR2 YNNKEL (reference sequence). The CDR3 nucleotides are TGTGCCAGCAGCCCCAACAGTATTTGGAACTCCTACGAGCAGTACTTC. It translates to CASSPNSIWNSYEQYF.

The chain couples TRBV4-3 to TRBJ2-3; D perhaps matches TRBD2 (6 bases). The V gene's germline CDR1 is LGHNA and CDR2 YSLEER. The V end lost 0 bases, the J end lost 6 bases, and 16 bases lay between the germline ends. This CDR3 is 16 amino acids long. The CDR3: CASSQDRRALGDTQYF. CDR3 DNA: TGCGCCAGCAGCCAAGATAGGAGGGCTCTAGGGGATACGCAGTATTTT.

The chain carries TRBV15 and TRBJ1-1, with a weak D call TRBD1 (6 bases). The CDR3 runs 14 residues. The V gene's germline CDR1 is LNHNV and CDR2 YYDKDF (reference sequence). Trimming removed 5 bases at V and 4 bases at J, with 14 bases between. CDR3 coding DNA: TGTGCCACCAGCGGATACAGGGTATCCACTGAAGCTTTCTTT. It is translated as CATSGYRVSTEAFF.

The chain carries TRBV4-2 and TRBJ1-6; D call uncertain. CDR3 length: 18 amino acids. Germline values: CDR1 LGHNA, CDR2 YNFKEQ. Trimming took off 7 bases at V and 5 bases at J, with 24 bases between the two ends. CDR3: CASKIGLRVGMNNSPLHF. CDR3 DNA sequence: TGTGCCAGCAAGATCGGACTTCGAGTCGGTATGAATAATTCACCCCTCCACTTT.

The V and J genes are TRBV2 and TRBJ1-5, with 10 bases aligning to TRBD1. V lost 5 bases and J lost 7; bases outside the gene matches: 5. The CDR3 runs to 14 residues. CDR1 is SNHLY and CDR2 is FYNNEI in the germline V gene. The CDR3: CASSPGQGRQPQHF. In nucleotides, the CDR3 is TGTGCCAGCAGTCCGGGACAGGGGAGGCAGCCCCAGCATTTT.

The genes are TRBV5-1 and TRBJ1-2, with D unresolved. The CDR3 has 12 amino acids. The germline CDR1 and CDR2 sequences are SGHRS and YFSETQ. The V and J ends lost 2 bases and 5 bases respectively, with 7 bases between them. As DNA, the CDR3 is TGCGCCAGCAGCTTAGACAATTATGGCTACACCTTC. Protein: CASSLDNYGYTF. The complete variable domain, with remaining parts taken from reference TRBV5-1 and TRBJ1-2, reads KAGVTQTPRYLIKTRGQQVTLSCSPISGHRSVSWYQQTPGQGLQFLFEYFSETQRNKGNFPGRFSGRQFSNSRSEMNVSTLELGDSALYLCASSLDNYGYTFGSGTRLTVV.

This clone was seen ten or more times. V is TRBV19 and J is TRBJ1-2; a weak D match, TRBD1 (6 bases). Germline V gene sequence: CDR1 LNHDA, CDR2 SQIVND (reference sequence). The CDR3 contains 15 residues. The V end lost 0 bases, the J end lost 11 bases, and 19 bases lay between the germline ends. The CDR3 sequence is CASSIERTGRLPYTF. The DNA of the CDR3 is TGTGCCAGTAGTATAGAGCGCACAGGGAGATTGCCATACACCTTC.

J is TRBJ1-1 and V is TRBV6-1; TRBD1 might be the D (5 bases). CDR1 is MNHNS and CDR2 is SASEGT in the germline V gene. V lost 4 bases and J lost 1, with 16 bases in between. CDR3 length equals 16 residues. The CDR3 DNA follows: TGTGCCAGCAGTGTAACCAGGGTACCGGGGAACACTGAAGCTTTCTTT. This gives the protein CASSVTRVPGNTEAFF.

This chain uses TRBV19 with TRBJ1-2; D not certain. With 8 bases removed from V and 6 bases from J, the gap between germline ends came to 10 bases. In germline, CDR1 is LNHDA, CDR2 SQIVND (reference sequence). There are 11 residues in the CDR3. As DNA, the CDR3 is TGTGCCAGTGACGCCGGGAATGGCTACACCTTC. As protein: CASDAGNGYTF.